This T cell receptor (beta chain) originates from a study of patients and donors after allogeneic stem cell transplantation. This clonotype was observed at least ten times. CDR3 size: 12 residues. V gave up 8 bases and J gave up 8 bases; unmatched junction bases: 5. A single record per CDR3 protein comes from TCRdb applying MiXCR to the RT-PCR reads. The sample lists 410,000 or so distinct CDR3 sequences, roughly 16% occurring once. The clonotype comes from a human donor who was either an allogeneic HSCT recipient or a stem cell or donor lymphocyte infusion donor (not recorded which). It is not recorded whose cells these are; they may come from a transplant donor. The chain employs TRBV12-3 or TRBV12-4 and TRBJ2-4; 8 positions agree with TRBD1. Input material: blood, either unsorted or a sorted T cell fraction (not recorded which). Written as DNA, the CDR3 is TGTGCCAGCCGTCGACAGGGGTACATTCAGTACTTC. Its protein product is CASRRQGYIQYF.